Following are 19 T cell receptor beta chains from one sample sequenced in a study of OX40 agonist ivuxolimab in advanced cancers. TCRdb's table, derived via immunoSEQ multiplex PCR, lists solely in-frame clones and lacks some. The sample carries some 150,000 clones, roughly nine tenths recorded once. The input for sequencing was CD4+ or CD8+ T cells sorted from blood, taken in a trial of the OX40 agonist ivuxolimab. These receptor sequences come from an adult with an advanced solid tumor such as melanoma, head and neck, liver or kidney cancer.

This chain uses TRBV4-3 with TRBJ1-2; D unclear. V was clipped by 1 base and J by 1 base, with 7 bases between them. Germline V lookup: CDR1 LGHNA, CDR2 YSLEER. This CDR3 is built from 14 residues. CDR3 sequence: CASSQAANNYGYTF. CDR3 sequence (DNA): TGCGCCAGCAGCCAAGCGGCTAATAACTATGGCTACACCTTC.

For this clone: At one boundary the junction diverges from the germline segment, which might be a read error. This CDR3 reads CASSPGVYNEQFF. CDR3 in DNA: TGTGCTAGCAGCCCCGGGGTTTACAATGAGCAGTTCTTC. The chain employs TRBV7-7 and TRBJ2-1; tentative D call: TRBD2 (5 bases). Germline CDR1 SSHAT, CDR2 FNYEAQ (reference sequence). The CDR3 runs to 13 residues.

CDR3 sequence (DNA): TGTGCCAGCAGTTACTCGAAGGACAGGCTAGACTATGGCTACACCTTC. Protein product: CASSYSKDRLDYGYTF. This sequence joins TRBV6-6 and TRBJ1-2; 7 bases match TRBD1. Germline V CDR1 and CDR2: MNHNY, SVGAGI (reference sequence). V shed 0 bases and J 3 bases; nucleotides not matched to a gene: 7. The CDR3 sequence is 16 residues long.

The V call is TRBV9, the J call TRBJ2-3; D perhaps matches TRBD1 (6 bases). CDR1 is SGDLS and CDR2 is YYNGEE in the germline V gene. Trimming took 4 bases from V and 8 from J, leaving 26 bases between them. This CDR3 contains 17 residues. The CDR3 is CASSPWDTQTTQFTQYF. In nucleotides, the CDR3 is TGTGCCAGCAGCCCGTGGGACACCCAAACTACTCAATTTACGCAGTATTTT.

This rearrangement joins TRBV7-2 to TRBJ2-7, with D possibly TRBD1 on 8 matching bases. The CDR3 loop spans 17 amino acids. CDR1 is SGHTA and CDR2 is FQGNSA in the germline V gene. Trimming removed 4 bases at V and 2 bases at J, with 21 bases between. Written as DNA, the CDR3 is TGTGCCAGCAGCTCCACCCCCACAGGGGGGGGTCCCTACGAGCAGTACTTC. Its translation: CASSSTPTGGGPYEQYF.

The chain joins TRBV10-2 to TRBJ2-2, with 9 bases matching TRBD1. The CDR3 is 16 residues long. The germline gives CDR1 WSHSY, CDR2 SAAADI. With V trimmed by 5 bases and J by 1 base, 5 bases remained unmatched. Written as DNA, the CDR3 is TGCGCCAGCAGTAAACAGGGGGCGGGGAACACCGGGGAGCTGTTTTTT. This encodes CASSKQGAGNTGELFF.

V usage is TRBV18 and J usage is TRBJ2-5, with D uncertain. CDR3 length: 14 amino acids. The V gene lost 0 bases and the J gene lost 3 bases, with 8 bases spanning the gap. From germline, CDR1 is KGHSH and CDR2 LQKENI. CDR3 sequence (DNA): TGTGCCAGCTCACCACCTACACAGAAAGAGACCCAGTACTTC. It codes for CASSPPTQKETQYF.

This clone turned up a few times. The genes are TRBV28 and TRBJ1-2, with 8 positions matching TRBD1. Germline loops: CDR1 MDHEN, CDR2 SYDVKM. This CDR3 region has 12 residues. The CDR3 loop reads CVSSGGGYGYTF. The DNA of the CDR3 is TGTGTCTCCTCAGGGGGCGGCTATGGCTACACCTTC.

This chain joins TRBV10-3 and TRBJ2-7; no clear D. Trimming removed 10 bases at V and 3 bases at J, with 19 bases between. CDR3 size: 14 residues. Germline CDR1 reads ENHRY; CDR2 reads SYGVKD. Here the CDR3 reads CATEPVPHGYEQYF. In DNA, the CDR3 is TGTGCCACCGAACCCGTTCCTCACGGCTACGAGCAGTACTTC.

V usage is TRBV7-3 and J usage is TRBJ1-1, with 7 bases fitting TRBD1. CDR1 is SGHTA and CDR2 is FQGTGA in the germline V gene. The CDR3 has 15 amino acids. Unmatched junction bases numbered 11, after V lost 4 bases and J lost 6 bases. The chain's CDR3 is CASSSGGRDSSEAFF. The CDR3 DNA reads as TGTGCCAGCAGCTCTGGGGGTAGGGACAGCTCTGAAGCTTTCTTT.

V and J are TRBV5-5 and TRBJ2-2; D is unresolved. CDR1 is SGHKS, CDR2 YYEKEE, per germline (reference sequence). Trimming took 5 bases from V and 1 from J, leaving 9 bases between them. The CDR3 spans 14 residues. The CDR3 region is CASRMDGNTGELFF. DNA of the CDR3: TGTGCCAGCAGGATGGACGGGAACACCGGGGAGCTGTTTTTT.

V gene TRBV11-1 combines with J gene TRBJ2-1; 11 nucleotides align to TRBD1. The V and J ends lost 3 bases and 9 bases, in that order; junction bases with no gene match: 1. CDR3 length: 13 residues. The germline gives CDR1 SGHAT, CDR2 FQDESV (reference sequence). The CDR3 protein is CASSLGTGGEQFF. In DNA form, the CDR3 reads TGTGCCAGCAGCTTGGGGACAGGGGGTGAGCAGTTCTTC.

The rearrangement links TRBV7-2 to TRBJ1-1; TRBD1 might be the D (5 bases). This CDR3 has 18 amino acids. Germline loops: CDR1 SGHTA, CDR2 FQGNSA. Between the trimmed V and J ends, which lost 5 bases and 0 bases, there was a span of 22 bases. CDR3 bases: TGTGCCAGCAGCGTATGGACCGGGGCACAGTCGATGAACACTGAAGCTTTCTTT. Its protein product is CASSVWTGAQSMNTEAFF. The variable domain in full, with the rest retrieved from reference TRBV7-2 and TRBJ1-1, is GAGVSQSPSNKVTEKGKDVELRCDPISGHTALYWYRQSLGQGLEFLIYFQGNSAPDKSGLPSDRFSAERTGGSVSTLTIQRTQQEDSAVYLCASSVWTGAQSMNTEAFFGQGTRLTVV.

This clone has a single count. The chain links TRBV19 to TRBJ1-1; D call uncertain. With 3 bases removed from V and 0 bases from J, the gap between germline ends came to 8 bases. The CDR3 length is 14 residues. In germline, CDR1 is LNHDA, CDR2 SQIVND (reference sequence). For the CDR3, the DNA is TGTGCCAGTAGTATTTACAGCATGAACACTGAAGCTTTCTTT. Its protein is CASSIYSMNTEAFF. The full variable domain, rest sourced from reference TRBV19 and TRBJ1-1, is DGGITQSPKYLFRKEGQNVTLSCEQNLNHDAMYWYRQDPGQGLRLIYYSQIVNDFQKGDIAEGYSVSREKKESFPLTVTSAQKNPTAFYLCASSIYSMNTEAFFGQGTRLTVV.

V gene TRBV4-3 combines with J gene TRBJ2-7; D is perhaps TRBD1 or TRBD2 (6 bases each). V lost 0 bases and J 3 bases, leaving 21 bases between the germline ends. CDR1 LGHNA and CDR2 YSLEER come from the germline V gene. This CDR3 spans 18 amino acids. The chain's CDR3 is CASSQDQGRTGLYYEQYF. CDR3 sequence (DNA): TGCGCCAGCAGCCAAGATCAGGGGAGAACGGGACTCTACTACGAGCAGTACTTC.

The count of this clone is one. The chain links TRBV5-1 to TRBJ2-7; 10 bases fit TRBD2. Germline lookup yields CDR1 SGHRS and CDR2 YFSETQ. This CDR3 contains 16 residues. J was trimmed by 0 bases and V by 4 bases; bases with no gene match: 7. CDR3 sequence reads: CASSGGTSVSSYEQYF. The CDR3 nucleotides read TGCGCCAGCAGCGGGGGGACTAGCGTGAGCTCCTACGAGCAGTACTTC.

This clone appeared once. The chain joins TRBV10-3 to TRBJ1-4; D call uncertain. Germline V gives CDR1 ENHRY, CDR2 SYGVKD. V was pared by 2 bases and J by 6 bases, with 4 bases between. This CDR3 contains 12 residues. The CDR3 spells CAISEADEKLFF. The CDR3 coding sequence is TGTGCCATCAGTGAGGCGGATGAAAAACTGTTTTTT.

The chain employs TRBV5-1 and TRBJ1-2, with D possibly matching TRBD1 (6 bases). The CDR3 spans 16 residues. V shed 0 bases and J shed 6 bases, with 18 bases lying between them. Germline CDR1 reads SGHRS; CDR2 reads YFSETQ. The CDR3 bases are TGCGCCAGCAGCTTGGGGGACACAAGAATTGGCGATGGCTACACCTTC. Encoded protein: CASSLGDTRIGDGYTF.

The chain joins TRBV4-3 to TRBJ2-1, with 14 bases lining up with TRBD2. After removal of 1 base from V and 8 bases from J, the junction contained 4 bases not matched to a gene. The germline gives CDR1 LGHNA, CDR2 YSLEER. The CDR3 extends over 16 amino acids. The CDR3 spells CASSQGGTSGRHEQFF. CDR3 bases: TGCGCCAGCAGCCAAGGGGGGACTAGCGGGAGACATGAGCAGTTCTTC.